Described below is a single T cell receptor (beta chain) sequence and its context. Its antigen is unknown. This sample is part of a study of cytomegalovirus exposure and HLA in healthy donors. The germline V gene encodes CDR1 MNHNY and CDR2 SVGAGI (reference sequence). The CDR3 is 13 amino acids. V was pared by 2 bases and J by 6 bases, with 8 bases between. Study results and caveats: In an earlier analysis, most TCR beta V segments were productive about 90% or about 30% of the time. Later work associated roughly 15,000 TCR beta sequences with HLA alleles at 0.05 false discovery rate.

The PCR contained 60 Vbeta and 13 Jbeta primers. The table came from immunoSEQ multiplex PCR; TCRdb's copy has only in-frame clones and leaves some out. The sample holds 150,000 to 200,000 clones, 60% to 80% seen once. The origin of this receptor is a man aged 50 or older in good health and CMV-seropositive. The gene calls are TRBV6-6 and TRBJ1-5; D is unresolved. Sequenced input: PBMCs. The CDR3 nucleotides are TGTGCCAGCAGTTACGCCGCGGCTCAGCCCCAGCATTTT. Amino acid sequence: CASSYAAAQPQHF.